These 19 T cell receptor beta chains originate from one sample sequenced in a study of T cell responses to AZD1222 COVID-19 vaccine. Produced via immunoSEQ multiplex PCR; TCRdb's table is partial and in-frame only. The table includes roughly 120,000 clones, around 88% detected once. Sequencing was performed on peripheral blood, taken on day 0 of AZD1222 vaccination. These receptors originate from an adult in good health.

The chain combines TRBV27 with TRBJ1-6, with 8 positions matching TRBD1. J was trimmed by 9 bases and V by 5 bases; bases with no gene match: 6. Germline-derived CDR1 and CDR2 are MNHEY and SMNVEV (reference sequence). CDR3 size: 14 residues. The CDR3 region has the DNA TGTGCCAGCAGTCGGACAGGGATGGGTTCACCCCTCCACTTT. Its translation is CASSRTGMGSPLHF.

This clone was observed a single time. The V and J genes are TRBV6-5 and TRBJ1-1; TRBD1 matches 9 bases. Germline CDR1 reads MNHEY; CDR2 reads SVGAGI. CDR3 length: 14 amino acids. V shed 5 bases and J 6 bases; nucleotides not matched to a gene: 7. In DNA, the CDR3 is TGTGCCAGCAGTCGGTCGGGACAGGGTGCTGAAGCTTTCTTT. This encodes CASSRSGQGAEAFF.

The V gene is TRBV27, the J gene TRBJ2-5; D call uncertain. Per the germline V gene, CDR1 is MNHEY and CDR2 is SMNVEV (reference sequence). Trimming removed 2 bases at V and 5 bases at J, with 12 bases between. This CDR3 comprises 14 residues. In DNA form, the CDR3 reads TGTGCCAGCAGTTTAGATTACTACGGGGAGACCCAGTACTTC. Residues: CASSLDYYGETQYF.

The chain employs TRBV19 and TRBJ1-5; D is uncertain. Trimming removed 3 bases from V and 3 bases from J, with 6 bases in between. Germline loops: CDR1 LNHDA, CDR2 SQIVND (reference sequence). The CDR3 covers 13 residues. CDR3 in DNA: TGTGCCAGTAGTATGGCAGTCAATCAGCCCCAGCATTTT. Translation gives CASSMAVNQPQHF.

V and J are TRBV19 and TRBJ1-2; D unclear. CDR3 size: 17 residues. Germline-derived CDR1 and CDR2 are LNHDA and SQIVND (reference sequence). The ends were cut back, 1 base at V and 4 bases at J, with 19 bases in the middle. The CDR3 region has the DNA TGTGCCAGTAGTATAGGCCCCCGCCAGGCCCTAACCTATGGCTACACCTTC. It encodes CASSIGPRQALTYGYTF.

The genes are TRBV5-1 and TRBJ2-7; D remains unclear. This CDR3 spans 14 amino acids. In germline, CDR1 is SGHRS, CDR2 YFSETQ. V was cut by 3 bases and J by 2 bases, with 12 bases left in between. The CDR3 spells CASSSPYRAYEQYF. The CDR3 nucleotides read TGCGCCAGCAGCTCCCCTTATAGGGCCTACGAGCAGTACTTC.

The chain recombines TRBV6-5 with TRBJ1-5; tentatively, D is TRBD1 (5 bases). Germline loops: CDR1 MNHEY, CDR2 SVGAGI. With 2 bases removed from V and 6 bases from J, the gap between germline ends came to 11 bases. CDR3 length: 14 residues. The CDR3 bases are TGTGCCAGCAGTTACGATCAGGGTGGTCAGCCCCAGCATTTT. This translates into CASSYDQGGQPQHF.

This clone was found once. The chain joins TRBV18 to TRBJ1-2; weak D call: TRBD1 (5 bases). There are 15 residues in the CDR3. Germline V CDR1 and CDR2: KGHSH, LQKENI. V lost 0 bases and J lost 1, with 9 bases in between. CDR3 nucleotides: TGTGCCAGCTCACCACCTACAGGTGATAACTATGGCTACACCTTC. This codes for CASSPPTGDNYGYTF. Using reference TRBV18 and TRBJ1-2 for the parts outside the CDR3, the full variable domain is NAGVMQNPRHLVRRRGQEARLRCSPMKGHSHVYWYRQLPEEGLKFMVYLQKENIIDESGMPKERFSAEFPKEGPSILRIQQVVRGDSAAYFCASSPPTGDNYGYTFGSGTRLTVV.

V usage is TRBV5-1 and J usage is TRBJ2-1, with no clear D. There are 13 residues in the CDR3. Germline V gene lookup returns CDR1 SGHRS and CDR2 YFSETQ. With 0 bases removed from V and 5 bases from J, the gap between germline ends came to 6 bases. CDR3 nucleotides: TGCGCCAGCAGCTTGGTGGCAGACAATGAGCAGTTCTTC. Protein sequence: CASSLVADNEQFF.

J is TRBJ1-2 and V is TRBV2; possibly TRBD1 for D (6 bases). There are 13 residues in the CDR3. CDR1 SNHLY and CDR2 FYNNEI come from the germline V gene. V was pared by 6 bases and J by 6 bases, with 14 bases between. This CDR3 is CASRGNREDGYTF. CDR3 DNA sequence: TGTGCCAGCAGGGGGAACAGGGAGGATGGCTACACCTTC.

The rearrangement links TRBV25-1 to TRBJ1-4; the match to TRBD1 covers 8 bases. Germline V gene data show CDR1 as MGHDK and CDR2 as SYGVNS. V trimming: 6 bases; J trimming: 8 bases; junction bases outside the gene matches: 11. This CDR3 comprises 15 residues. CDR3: CASRTEDRVGEKLFF. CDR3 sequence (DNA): TGTGCCAGCAGGACAGAGGACAGGGTTGGCGAAAAACTGTTTTTT.

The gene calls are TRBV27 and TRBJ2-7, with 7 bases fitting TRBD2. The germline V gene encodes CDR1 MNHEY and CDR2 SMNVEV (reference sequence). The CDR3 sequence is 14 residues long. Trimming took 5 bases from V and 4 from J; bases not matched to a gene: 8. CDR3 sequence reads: CASSLTSDEYEQYF. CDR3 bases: TGTGCCAGCAGTCTAACTAGCGACGAGTACGAGCAGTACTTC.

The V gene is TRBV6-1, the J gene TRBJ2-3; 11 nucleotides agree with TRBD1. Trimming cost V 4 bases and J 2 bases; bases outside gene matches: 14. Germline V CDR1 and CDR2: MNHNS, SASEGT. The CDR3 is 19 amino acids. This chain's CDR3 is CASSADGTGGRPSTDTQYF. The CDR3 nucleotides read TGTGCCAGCAGTGCGGATGGGACAGGGGGTCGCCCCTCCACAGATACGCAGTATTTT.

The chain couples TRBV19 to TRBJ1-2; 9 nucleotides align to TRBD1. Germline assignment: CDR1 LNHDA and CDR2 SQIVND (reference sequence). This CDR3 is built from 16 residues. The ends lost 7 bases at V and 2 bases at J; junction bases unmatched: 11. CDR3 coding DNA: TGTGCCAGTATCCACCCCGGACAGGGGCAAAACTATGGCTACACCTTC. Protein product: CASIHPGQGQNYGYTF.

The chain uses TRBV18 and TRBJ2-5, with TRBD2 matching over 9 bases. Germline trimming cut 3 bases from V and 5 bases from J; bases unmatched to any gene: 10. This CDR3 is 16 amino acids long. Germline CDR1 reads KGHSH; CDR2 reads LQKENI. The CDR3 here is CASSPRLAGAGETQYF. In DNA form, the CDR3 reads TGTGCCAGCTCACCGCGGTTAGCGGGAGCGGGGGAGACCCAGTACTTC.

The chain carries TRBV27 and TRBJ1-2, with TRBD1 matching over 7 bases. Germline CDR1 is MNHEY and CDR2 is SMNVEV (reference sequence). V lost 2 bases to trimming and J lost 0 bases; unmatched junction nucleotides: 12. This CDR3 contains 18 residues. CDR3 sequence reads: CASSLRPGQLYSNYGYTF. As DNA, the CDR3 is TGTGCCAGCAGTTTACGCCCGGGACAGCTGTACTCTAACTATGGCTACACCTTC.

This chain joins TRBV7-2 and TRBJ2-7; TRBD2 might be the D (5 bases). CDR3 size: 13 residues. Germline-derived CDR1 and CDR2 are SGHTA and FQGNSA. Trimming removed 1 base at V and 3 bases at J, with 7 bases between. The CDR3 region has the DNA TGTGCCAGCAGCTTAGGGACTTTCTACGAGCAGTACTTC. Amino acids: CASSLGTFYEQYF.

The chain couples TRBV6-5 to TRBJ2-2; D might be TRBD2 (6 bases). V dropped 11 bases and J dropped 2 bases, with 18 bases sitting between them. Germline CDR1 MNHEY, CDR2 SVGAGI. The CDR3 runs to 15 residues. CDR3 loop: CAAGEAGTNTGELFF. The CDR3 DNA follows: TGTGCCGCCGGGGAGGCAGGGACCAACACCGGGGAGCTGTTTTTT.

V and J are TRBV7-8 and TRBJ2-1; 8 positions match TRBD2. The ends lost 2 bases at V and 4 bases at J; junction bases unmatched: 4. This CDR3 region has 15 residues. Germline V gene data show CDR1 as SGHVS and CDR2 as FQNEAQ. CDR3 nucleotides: TGTGCCAGCAGCTTAAGCGGGGGCCAATACAATGAGCAGTTCTTC. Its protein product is CASSLSGGQYNEQFF.